This T cell receptor (beta chain) was sequenced for a study of CD8 T cells in Susac syndrome. RNA was extracted with the RNeasy kit, and a quantity of about 0.45 to 1 ug was reverse transcribed using random hexamers. Across 54 Vbeta and 13 Jbeta, TCR beta CDR3 was amplified with immunoSEQ multiplex PCR. A single record per CDR3 protein comes from TCRdb applying MiXCR to the immunoSEQ multiplex PCR reads. This table has about 290,000 distinct CDR3 sequences, over 75% appearing once. This clonotype was obtained from a human donor with multiple sclerosis. Sequenced sample: CD8+ T cells from PBMCs.

DNA of the CDR3: TGTGCCAGCAGCCCCTCCAGACTAGCGGGGTCCAGAGCCGACCAGTTCTTC. It is translated as CASSPSRLAGSRADQFF. V and J are TRBV7-9 and TRBJ2-1; 11 nucleotides align to TRBD2. This CDR3 has 17 amino acids. CDR1 is SEHNR, CDR2 FQNEAQ, per germline (reference sequence). Trimming cost V 5 bases and J 13 bases; bases outside gene matches: 19.